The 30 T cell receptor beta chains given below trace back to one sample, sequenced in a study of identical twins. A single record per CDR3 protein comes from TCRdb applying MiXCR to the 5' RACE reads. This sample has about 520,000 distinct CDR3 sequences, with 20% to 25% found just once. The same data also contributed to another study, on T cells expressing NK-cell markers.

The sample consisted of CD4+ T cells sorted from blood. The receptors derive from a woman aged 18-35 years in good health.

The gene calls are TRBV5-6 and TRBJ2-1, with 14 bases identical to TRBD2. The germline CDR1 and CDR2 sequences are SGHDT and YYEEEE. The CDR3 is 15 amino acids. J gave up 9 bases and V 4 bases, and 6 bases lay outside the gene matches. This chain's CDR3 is CASSTGLAGASEQFF. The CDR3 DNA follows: TGTGCCAGCAGCACGGGACTAGCGGGAGCGAGTGAGCAGTTCTTC.

This CDR3 is CASSLGWGNSGNTIYF. The CDR3 DNA is TGTGCCAGCAGTTTAGGATGGGGGAACTCTGGAAACACCATATATTTT. The J gene is TRBJ1-3, the V gene TRBV12-3 or TRBV12-4; D is perhaps TRBD1 (5 bases). Trimming took off 1 base at V and 0 bases at J, with 10 bases between the two ends. This CDR3 has 16 residues.

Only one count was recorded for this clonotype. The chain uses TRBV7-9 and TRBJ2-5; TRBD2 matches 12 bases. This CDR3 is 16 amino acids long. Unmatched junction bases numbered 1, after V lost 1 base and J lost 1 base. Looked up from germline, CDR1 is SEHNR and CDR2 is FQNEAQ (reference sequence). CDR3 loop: CASSLGTSGTQETQYF. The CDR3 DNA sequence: TGTGCCAGCAGCTTAGGGACTAGCGGGACCCAAGAGACCCAGTACTTC.

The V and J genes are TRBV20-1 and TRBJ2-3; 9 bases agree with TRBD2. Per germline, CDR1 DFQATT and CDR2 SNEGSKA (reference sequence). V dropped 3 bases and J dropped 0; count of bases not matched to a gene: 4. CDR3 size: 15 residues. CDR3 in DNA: TGCAGTGCTAGTAAGCGGGGGGCTAGCACAGATACGCAGTATTTT. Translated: CSASKRGASTDTQYF.

In DNA, the CDR3 is TGCAGTGCTAGGGTTGTGAACACCGGGGAGCTGTTTTTT. It specifies CSARVVNTGELFF. This rearrangement joins TRBV20-1 to TRBJ2-2; D unclear. CDR1 is DFQATT and CDR2 is SNEGSKA in the germline V gene (reference sequence). The V gene lost 3 bases and the J gene lost 1 base, with 6 bases spanning the gap. The CDR3 has 13 residues.

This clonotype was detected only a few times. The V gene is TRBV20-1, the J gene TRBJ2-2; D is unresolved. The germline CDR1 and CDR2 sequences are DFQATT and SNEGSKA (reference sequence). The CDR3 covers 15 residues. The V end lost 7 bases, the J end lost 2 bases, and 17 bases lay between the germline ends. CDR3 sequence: CSGANWAQNTGELFF. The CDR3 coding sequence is TGCAGTGGGGCCAATTGGGCACAAAACACCGGGGAGCTGTTTTTT.

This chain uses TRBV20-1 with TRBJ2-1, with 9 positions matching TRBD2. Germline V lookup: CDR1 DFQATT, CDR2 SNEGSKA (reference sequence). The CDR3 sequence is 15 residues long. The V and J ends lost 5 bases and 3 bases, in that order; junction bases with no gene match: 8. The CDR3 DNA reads TGCAGTGCTCTTCGTGAGCGGGGGGTCTACAATGAGCAGTTCTTC. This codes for CSALRERGVYNEQFF.

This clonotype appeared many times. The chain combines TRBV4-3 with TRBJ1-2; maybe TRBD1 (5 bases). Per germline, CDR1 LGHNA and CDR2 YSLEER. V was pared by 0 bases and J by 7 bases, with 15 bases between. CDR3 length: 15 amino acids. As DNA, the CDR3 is TGCGCCAGCAGCCAAGATGTGAAGGGGAGCGGTGGCTACACCTTC. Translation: CASSQDVKGSGGYTF.

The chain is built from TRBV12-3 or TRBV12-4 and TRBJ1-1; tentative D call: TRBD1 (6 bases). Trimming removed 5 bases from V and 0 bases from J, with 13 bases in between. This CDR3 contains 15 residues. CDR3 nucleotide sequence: TGTGCCAGCAGTCAGACAGGCCTTATGAACACTGAAGCTTTCTTT. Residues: CASSQTGLMNTEAFF.

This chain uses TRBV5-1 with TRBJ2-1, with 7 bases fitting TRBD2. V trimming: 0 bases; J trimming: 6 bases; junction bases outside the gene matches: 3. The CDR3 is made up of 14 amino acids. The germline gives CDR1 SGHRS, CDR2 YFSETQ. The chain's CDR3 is CASSLGTSVNEQFF. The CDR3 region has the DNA TGCGCCAGCAGCTTGGGGACTAGTGTCAATGAGCAGTTCTTC.

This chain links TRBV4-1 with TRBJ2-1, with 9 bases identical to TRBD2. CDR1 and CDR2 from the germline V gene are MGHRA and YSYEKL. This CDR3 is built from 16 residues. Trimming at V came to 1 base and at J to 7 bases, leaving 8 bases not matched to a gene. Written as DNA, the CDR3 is TGCGCCAGCAGCCAAGGTTTTGCGGGAGGGCGAAATGAGCAGTTCTTC. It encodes CASSQGFAGGRNEQFF.

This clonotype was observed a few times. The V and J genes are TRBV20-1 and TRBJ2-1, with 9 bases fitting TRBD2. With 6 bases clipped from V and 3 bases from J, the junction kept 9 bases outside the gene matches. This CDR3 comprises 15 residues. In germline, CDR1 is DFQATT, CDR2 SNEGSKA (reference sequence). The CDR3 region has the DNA TGCAGTGCCGGTACTGCGGGGGGGGTCTACAATGAGCAGTTCTTC. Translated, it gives CSAGTAGGVYNEQFF.

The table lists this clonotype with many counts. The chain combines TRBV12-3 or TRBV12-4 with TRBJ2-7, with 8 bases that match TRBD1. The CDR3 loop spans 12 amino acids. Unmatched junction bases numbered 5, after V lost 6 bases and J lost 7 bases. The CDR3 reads CASSIDRGEQYF. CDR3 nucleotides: TGTGCCAGCAGCATAGACAGGGGTGAGCAGTACTTC.

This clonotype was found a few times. The CDR3 sequence: CASSQIQDGYTF. DNA for the CDR3: TGTGCCAGCAGCCAAATACAGGATGGCTACACCTTC. The V gene is TRBV7-9, the J gene TRBJ1-2; D possibly corresponds to TRBD1 (5 bases). Germline V gene sequence: CDR1 SEHNR, CDR2 FQNEAQ (reference sequence). V lost 5 bases and J lost 6, with 10 bases in between. CDR3 length: 12 amino acids. Together with reference TRBV7-9 and TRBJ1-2, the CDR3 gives the full variable domain: DTGVSQNPRHKITKRGQNVTFRCDPISEHNRLYWYRQTLGQGPEFLTYFQNEAQLEKSRLLSDRFSAERPKGSFSTLEIQRTEQGDSAMYLCASSQIQDGYTFGSGTRLTVV.

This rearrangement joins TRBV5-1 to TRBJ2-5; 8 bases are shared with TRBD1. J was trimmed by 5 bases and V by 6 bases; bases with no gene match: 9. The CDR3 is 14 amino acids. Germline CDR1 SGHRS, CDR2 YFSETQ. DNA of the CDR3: TGCGCCAGCACGATGCAGGGGGCCGGGGAGACCCAGTACTTC. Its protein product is CASTMQGAGETQYF. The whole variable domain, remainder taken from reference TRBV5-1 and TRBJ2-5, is KAGVTQTPRYLIKTRGQQVTLSCSPISGHRSVSWYQQTPGQGLQFLFEYFSETQRNKGNFPGRFSGRQFSNSRSEMNVSTLELGDSALYLCASTMQGAGETQYFGPGTRLLVL.

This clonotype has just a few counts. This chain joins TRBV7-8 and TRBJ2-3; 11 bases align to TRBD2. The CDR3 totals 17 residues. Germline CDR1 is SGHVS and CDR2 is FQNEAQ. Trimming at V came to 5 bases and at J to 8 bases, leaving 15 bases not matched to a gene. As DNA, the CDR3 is TGTGCCAGCAGCCCCCTCGTGGGTAGCGGGGGGGTTAGTACGCAGTATTTT. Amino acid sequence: CASSPLVGSGGVSTQYF.

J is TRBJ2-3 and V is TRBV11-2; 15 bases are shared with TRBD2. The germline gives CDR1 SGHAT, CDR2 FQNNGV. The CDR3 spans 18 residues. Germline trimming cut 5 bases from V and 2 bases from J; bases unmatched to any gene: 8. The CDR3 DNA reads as TGTGCCAGCAGCCCGGGACTAGCGGGAGGTCGGCTCACAGATACGCAGTATTTT. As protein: CASSPGLAGGRLTDTQYF.

The CDR3: CCPWSGSKGSYNEQFF. The CDR3 nucleotides are TGCTGCCCCTGGAGCGGATCAAAGGGCTCCTACAATGAGCAGTTCTTC. The chain has TRBV20-1 and TRBJ2-1, with D maybe TRBD2 (5 bases). The germline gives CDR1 DFQATT, CDR2 SNEGSKA (reference sequence). CDR3 size: 16 residues.

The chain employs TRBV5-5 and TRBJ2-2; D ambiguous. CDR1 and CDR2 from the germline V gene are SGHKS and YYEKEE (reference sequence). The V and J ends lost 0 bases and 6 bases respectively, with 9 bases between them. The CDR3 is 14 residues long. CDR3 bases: TGTGCCAGCAGCTTGGGTTGGGCGGCCGGGGAGCTGTTTTTT. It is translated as CASSLGWAAGELFF.

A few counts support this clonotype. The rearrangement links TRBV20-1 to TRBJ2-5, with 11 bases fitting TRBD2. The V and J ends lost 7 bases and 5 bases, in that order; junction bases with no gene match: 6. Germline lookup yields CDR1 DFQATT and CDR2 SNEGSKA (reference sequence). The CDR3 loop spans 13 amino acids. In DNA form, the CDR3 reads TGCAGTGTAGTAGCGGGGGGGTGGGAGACCCAGTACTTC. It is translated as CSVVAGGWETQYF.

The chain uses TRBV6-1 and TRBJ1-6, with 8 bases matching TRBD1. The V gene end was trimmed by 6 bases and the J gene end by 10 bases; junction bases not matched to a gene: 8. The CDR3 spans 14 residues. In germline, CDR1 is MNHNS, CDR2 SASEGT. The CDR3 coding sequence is TGTGCCAGCAGGGGGACAGGTTTGAGGTCACCCCTCCACTTT. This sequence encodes CASRGTGLRSPLHF.

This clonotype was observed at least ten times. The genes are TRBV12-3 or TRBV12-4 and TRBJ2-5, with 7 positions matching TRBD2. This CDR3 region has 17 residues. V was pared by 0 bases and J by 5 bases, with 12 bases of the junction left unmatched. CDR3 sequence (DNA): TGTGCCAGCAGTTTAGCCCGACTAGCCGAAACCGGGGAGACCCAGTACTTC. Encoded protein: CASSLARLAETGETQYF.

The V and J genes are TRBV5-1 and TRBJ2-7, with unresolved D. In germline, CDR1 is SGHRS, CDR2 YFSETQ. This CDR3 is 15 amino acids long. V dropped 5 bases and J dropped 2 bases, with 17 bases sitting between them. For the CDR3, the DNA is TGCGCCAGCAGGGTAGAAGACGGATACACCTACGAGCAGTACTTC. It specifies CASRVEDGYTYEQYF.

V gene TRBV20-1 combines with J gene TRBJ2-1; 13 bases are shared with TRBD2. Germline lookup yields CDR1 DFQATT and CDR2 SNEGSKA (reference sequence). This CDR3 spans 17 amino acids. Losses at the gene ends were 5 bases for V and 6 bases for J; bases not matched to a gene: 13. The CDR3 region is CSAPPAGTSGIFNEQFF. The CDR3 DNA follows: TGCAGTGCTCCCCCCGCCGGGACTAGCGGGATTTTCAATGAGCAGTTCTTC.

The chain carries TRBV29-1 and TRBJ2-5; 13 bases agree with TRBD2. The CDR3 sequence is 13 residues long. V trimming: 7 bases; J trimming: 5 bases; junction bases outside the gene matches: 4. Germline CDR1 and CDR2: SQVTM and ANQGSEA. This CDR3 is CSGGLAGVETQYF. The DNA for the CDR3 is TGCAGCGGAGGACTAGCGGGAGTTGAGACCCAGTACTTC. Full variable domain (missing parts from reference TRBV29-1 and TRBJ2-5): SAVISQKPSRDICQRGTSLTIQCQVDSQVTMMFWYRQQPGQSLTLIATANQGSEATYESGFVIDKFPISRPNLTFSTLTVSNMSPEDSSIYLCSGGLAGVETQYFGPGTRLLVL.

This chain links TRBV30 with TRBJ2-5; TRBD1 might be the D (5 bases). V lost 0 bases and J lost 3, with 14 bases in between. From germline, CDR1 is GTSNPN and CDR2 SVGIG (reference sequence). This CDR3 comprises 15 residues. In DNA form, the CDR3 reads TGTGCCTGGAGTGTAGGGGTGAGCCCTAAAGAGACCCAGTACTTC. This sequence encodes CAWSVGVSPKETQYF. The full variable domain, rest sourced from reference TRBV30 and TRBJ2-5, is SQTIHQWPATLVQPVGSPLSLECTVEGTSNPNLYWYRQAAGRGLQLLFYSVGIGQISSEVPQNLSASRPQDRQFILSSKKLLLSDSGFYLCAWSVGVSPKETQYFGPGTRLLVL.

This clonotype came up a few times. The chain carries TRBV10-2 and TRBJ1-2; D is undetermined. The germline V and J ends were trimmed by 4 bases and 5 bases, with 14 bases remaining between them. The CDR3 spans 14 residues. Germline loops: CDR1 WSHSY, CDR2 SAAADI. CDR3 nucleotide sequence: TGCGCCAGCAGTGCAGCAGCCCGATCTTATGGCTACACCTTC. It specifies CASSAAARSYGYTF.

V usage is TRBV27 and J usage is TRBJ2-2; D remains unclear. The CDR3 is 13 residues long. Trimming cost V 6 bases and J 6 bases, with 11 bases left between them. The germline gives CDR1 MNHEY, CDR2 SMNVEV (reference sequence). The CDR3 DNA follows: TGTGCCAGCAGGAAGTTCGTTCCCGGGGAGCTGTTTTTT. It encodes CASRKFVPGELFF.

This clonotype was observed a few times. The CDR3 loop reads CASSGYDGYEQYF. The CDR3, as DNA: TGTGCCAGTAGTGGTTATGACGGCTACGAGCAGTACTTC. The chain uses TRBV19 and TRBJ2-7, with unresolved D. Germline CDR1 reads LNHDA; CDR2 reads SQIVND (reference sequence). With 5 bases removed from V and 3 bases from J, the gap between germline ends came to 11 bases. The CDR3 has 13 residues.

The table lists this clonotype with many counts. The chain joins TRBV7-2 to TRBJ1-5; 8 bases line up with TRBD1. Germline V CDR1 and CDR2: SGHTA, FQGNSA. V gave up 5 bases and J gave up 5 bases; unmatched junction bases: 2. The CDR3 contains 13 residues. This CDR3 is CASSVQGDQPQHF. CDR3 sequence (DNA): TGTGCCAGCAGCGTACAGGGGGATCAGCCCCAGCATTTT.